A single sample is the source of the 14 T cell receptor beta chains below, sequenced in a study of CD8 T cells in Susac syndrome. With random hexamers, reverse transcription was performed on about 0.5 to 1 ug of RNA. TCRdb recomputed calls from the immunoSEQ multiplex PCR reads with MiXCR, one row per CDR3 protein. The sample yields some 240,000 distinct CDR3 sequences, 90% to 96% seen once. Sequencing used CD4+ T cells from PBMCs. These receptor sequences come from a human donor with Susac syndrome.

This clonotype was seen just once. The chain is built from TRBV6-6 and TRBJ1-2, with D unresolved. V shed 6 bases and J shed 2 bases, with 7 bases lying between them. This CDR3 spans 12 amino acids. Germline lookup yields CDR1 MNHNY and CDR2 SVGAGI (reference sequence). The CDR3 DNA follows: TGTGCCAGCAGCGGGCGGAACTATGGCTACACCTTC. It specifies CASSGRNYGYTF.

The gene calls are TRBV5-1 and TRBJ2-7; 7 bases are shared with TRBD2. The CDR3 consists of 17 residues. Trimming removed 4 bases from V and 5 bases from J; junction bases left unmatched: 18. Germline lookup yields CDR1 SGHRS and CDR2 YFSETQ. The CDR3 sequence: CASSPGSSGGSYHEQYF. Here the CDR3 DNA reads TGCGCCAGCAGCCCTGGCAGTTCTGGCGGGAGTTACCACGAGCAGTACTTC. The full variable domain, in which reference TRBV5-1 and TRBJ2-7 provide the parts outside the CDR3, is KAGVTQTPRYLIKTRGQQVTLSCSPISGHRSVSWYQQTPGQGLQFLFEYFSETQRNKGNFPGRFSGRQFSNSRSEMNVSTLELGDSALYLCASSPGSSGGSYHEQYFGPGTRLTVT.

This sequence joins TRBV5-1 and TRBJ2-5; TRBD2 matches 9 bases. The V and J ends lost 4 bases and 5 bases, in that order; junction bases with no gene match: 9. From germline, CDR1 is SGHRS and CDR2 YFSETQ. The CDR3 is 15 amino acids. The CDR3 nucleotides read TGCGCCAGCAGCGTGGGACTAGCAACTTACGAGACCCAGTACTTC. It yields the protein CASSVGLATYETQYF.

The rearrangement links TRBV7-9 to TRBJ2-1; no definite D call. The CDR3 is made up of 11 amino acids. Germline V gene data show CDR1 as SEHNR and CDR2 as FQNEAQ (reference sequence). V shed 5 bases and J shed 12 bases, with 11 bases lying between them. CDR3 loop: CASSPQWGQFF. The CDR3 nucleotides are TGTGCCAGCAGCCCGCAATGGGGGCAGTTCTTC.

CDR3 loop: CASSFPLGGYTF. CDR3 bases: TGTGCCAGCAGCTTTCCCCTAGGGGGCTACACCTTC. The chain joins TRBV7-8 to TRBJ1-2, with D hard to call. V lost 3 bases, J lost 8 bases, and 10 bases lay in between. The CDR3 loop spans 12 amino acids. Looked up from germline, CDR1 is SGHVS and CDR2 is FQNEAQ.

CDR3 sequence reads: CASTRPGVWYEQYF. CDR3 in DNA: TGTGCCAGCACGCGGCCAGGGGTTTGGTACGAGCAGTACTTC. This rearrangement joins TRBV18 to TRBJ2-7, with D possibly matching TRBD1 (6 bases). The CDR3 covers 14 residues. Germline V gene sequence: CDR1 KGHSH, CDR2 LQKENI. V was cut by 8 bases and J by 4 bases, with 18 bases left in between.

The chain carries TRBV29-1 and TRBJ1-1; D perhaps matches TRBD1 (5 bases). Trimming took off 4 bases at V and 6 bases at J, with 18 bases between the two ends. CDR1 SQVTM and CDR2 ANQGSEA come from the germline V gene. CDR3 length: 14 residues. The CDR3 loop is CSVAGGAGVPEAFF. As DNA, the CDR3 is TGCAGCGTTGCTGGCGGAGCGGGGGTTCCTGAAGCTTTCTTT. The whole variable domain, filled in from reference TRBV29-1 and TRBJ1-1, reads SAVISQKPSRDICQRGTSLTIQCQVDSQVTMMFWYRQQPGQSLTLIATANQGSEATYESGFVIDKFPISRPNLTFSTLTVSNMSPEDSSIYLCSVAGGAGVPEAFFGQGTRLTVV.

This chain uses TRBV5-6 with TRBJ2-5; D not certain. CDR3 length: 13 residues. Germline-derived CDR1 and CDR2 are SGHDT and YYEEEE. Trimming removed 2 bases at V and 5 bases at J, with 10 bases between. The CDR3: CASSFGSHETQYF. The CDR3 nucleotides are TGTGCCAGCAGCTTCGGTAGTCATGAGACCCAGTACTTC.

The chain joins TRBV4-1 to TRBJ1-3; TRBD1 aligns across 10 bases. The CDR3 has 18 residues. Trimming at V came to 4 bases and at J to 0 bases, leaving 9 bases not matched to a gene. CDR1 is MGHRA and CDR2 is YSYEKL in the germline V gene. As DNA, the CDR3 is TGCGCCAGCAGCCGAATTCCGGGACAGGGGAACTCTGGAAACACCATATATTTT. Its protein is CASSRIPGQGNSGNTIYF.

The V call is TRBV13, the J call TRBJ2-5, with 9 bases that match TRBD1. The trim removed 6 bases at V and 3 bases at J, leaving 11 bases unmatched. Germline V gene data show CDR1 as PRHDT and CDR2 as FYEKMQ (reference sequence). The CDR3 spans 16 residues. The CDR3 nucleotides read TGTGCCAGCAGTCCAGAAGGGGACAGGGTTAAAGAGACCCAGTACTTC. Its protein product is CASSPEGDRVKETQYF. Drawing the rest from reference TRBV13 and TRBJ2-5, the complete variable domain is AAGVIQSPRHLIKEKRETATLKCYPIPRHDTVYWYQQGPGQDPQFLISFYEKMQSDKGSIPDRFSAQQFSDYHSELNMSSLELGDSALYFCASSPEGDRVKETQYFGPGTRLLVL.

This clonotype was observed once. The chain is built from TRBV21-1 and TRBJ2-1. TRBV21-1 is a pseudogene. The CDR3 totals 13 residues. The CDR3 sequence is CASSKFLEGEQFF. The CDR3 region has the DNA TGTGCCAGCAGCAAGTTTCTAGAAGGTGAGCAGTTCTTC.

This sequence joins TRBV29-1 and TRBJ2-4; 8 nucleotides match TRBD2. The CDR3 runs 14 residues. Germline V gene lookup returns CDR1 SQVTM and CDR2 ANQGSEA. Unmatched junction bases numbered 2, after V lost 3 bases and J lost 1 base. The CDR3 sequence: CSVDAGGAKNIQYF. The CDR3, as DNA: TGCAGCGTTGACGCGGGAGGTGCCAAAAACATTCAGTACTTC.

This clonotype was found a few times. The gene calls are TRBV12-3 or TRBV12-4 and TRBJ1-5, with D perhaps matching TRBD1 (5 bases). There are 14 residues in the CDR3. V was clipped by 0 bases and J by 5 bases, with 8 bases between them. In DNA form, the CDR3 reads TGTGCCAGCAGTTTAGCGGGGGGATATCAGCCCCAGCATTTT. This encodes CASSLAGGYQPQHF.

The chain combines TRBV9 with TRBJ2-7; D may be TRBD1 (6 bases). Trimming removed 0 bases from V and 2 bases from J, with 18 bases in between. There are 17 residues in the CDR3. In germline, CDR1 is SGDLS, CDR2 YYNGEE. CDR3 DNA sequence: TGTGCCAGCAGCGTAGGCCCAGCACAGGGCCCAACCTACGAGCAGTACTTC. This translates into CASSVGPAQGPTYEQYF.